Each of the 25 T cell receptor beta chains below was sequenced from the same sample in a study of cytomegalovirus exposure and HLA in healthy donors. The PCR was carried out with 60 Vbeta primers and 13 Jbeta primers. Assay: immunoSEQ multiplex PCR; the TCRdb copy retains only in-frame clones and omits some. The sample has 150,000 to 200,000 clones, around 83% seen once. Sequencing input: PBMCs. The source is a middle-aged man in good health and CMV-seropositive.

This chain uses TRBV6-1 with TRBJ2-7; D may be TRBD1 (5 bases). Germline V gene data show CDR1 as MNHNS and CDR2 as SASEGT. The CDR3 length is 11 residues. CDR3 protein: CGSRGNYEQYF. The CDR3 region has the DNA TGTGGAAGTAGGGGCAACTACGAGCAGTACTTC.

The chain links TRBV28 to TRBJ1-1; 7 bases are shared with TRBD1. CDR1 and CDR2 (germline): MDHEN, SYDVKM. Trimming removed 6 bases from V and 3 bases from J; junction bases left unmatched: 13. The CDR3 is 16 amino acids. The CDR3 here is CASSRYPRDRHTEAFF. The CDR3 DNA reads as TGTGCCAGCAGCCGATACCCTCGGGACAGACACACTGAAGCTTTCTTT.

The CDR3 bases are TGTGCCAGCAGCCCAGCCAGGGTTGAAGCCAAAAACATTCAGTACTTC. Its protein product is CASSPARVEAKNIQYF. The rearrangement joins TRBV28 to TRBJ2-4, with a possible D match to TRBD1 (5 bases). Germline V CDR1 and CDR2: MDHEN, SYDVKM. The CDR3 loop spans 16 amino acids. The V and J ends lost 6 bases and 0 bases respectively, with 15 bases between them.

The chain links TRBV27 to TRBJ1-5, with TRBD1 matching over 8 bases. The CDR3 length is 16 residues. Germline trimming cut 5 bases from V and 2 bases from J; bases unmatched to any gene: 8. CDR1 and CDR2 (germline): MNHEY, SMNVEV (reference sequence). CDR3 DNA: TGTGCCAGCAGTCCCGCGACAGGGGAAGGCAATCAGCCCCAGCATTTT. Protein sequence: CASSPATGEGNQPQHF.

This clone was found once. V usage is TRBV25-1 and J usage is TRBJ1-5, with D tentatively TRBD1 (5 bases). Trimming stripped 1 base from V and 7 bases from J, with 11 bases between. The CDR3 has 14 amino acids. CDR1 is MGHDK, CDR2 SYGVNS, per germline. The CDR3 reads CASSESGLGQPQHF. CDR3 coding DNA: TGTGCCAGCAGTGAATCAGGGTTGGGACAGCCCCAGCATTTT.

The rearrangement uses TRBV2 and TRBJ1-1; tentatively, D is TRBD1 (6 bases). Trimming pared 7 bases from V and 4 bases from J, leaving 13 bases between. The CDR3 is 13 residues long. Germline CDR1 and CDR2: SNHLY and FYNNEI. CDR3 residues: CASIGGGGTEAFF. For the CDR3, the DNA is TGTGCCAGCATCGGGGGCGGGGGCACTGAAGCTTTCTTT.

The chain couples TRBV7-6 to TRBJ1-1; 8 nucleotides line up with TRBD1. CDR1 SGHVS and CDR2 FNYEAQ come from the germline V gene. This CDR3 region has 15 residues. Germline trimming cut 3 bases from V and 1 base from J; bases unmatched to any gene: 4. CDR3 region: CASSFRTGKNTEAFF. The CDR3 nucleotides read TGTGCCAGCAGCTTTAGGACAGGGAAGAACACTGAAGCTTTCTTT. The full variable domain, its missing parts supplied by reference TRBV7-6 and TRBJ1-1, is GAGVSQSPRYKVTKRGQDVALRCDPISGHVSLYWYRQALGQGPEFLTYFNYEAQQDKSGLPNDRFSAERPEGSISTLTIQRTEQRDSAMYRCASSFRTGKNTEAFFGQGTRLTVV.

The CDR3 protein is CASSHTRLAGDHNEQFF. CDR3 nucleotide sequence: TGTGCCAGCAGCCATACCCGACTAGCGGGGGATCACAATGAGCAGTTCTTC. V is TRBV13 and J is TRBJ2-1, with 12 bases fitting TRBD2. The V gene end was trimmed by 5 bases and the J gene end by 5 bases; junction bases not matched to a gene: 10. This CDR3 has 17 residues. Per germline, CDR1 PRHDT and CDR2 FYEKMQ (reference sequence).

The gene calls are TRBV11-2 and TRBJ2-7; 7 positions match TRBD1. The junction had 3 bases not matched to a gene; V was cut back by 1 base and J by 0 bases. Germline V gene sequence: CDR1 SGHAT, CDR2 FQNNGV. This CDR3 is 15 amino acids long. The CDR3 nucleotides read TGTGCCAGCAGCTTAGGGGCAGGGGGCTCCTACGAGCAGTACTTC. Its translation: CASSLGAGGSYEQYF.

V and J are TRBV4-3 and TRBJ2-1; the D is unclear. From germline, CDR1 is LGHNA and CDR2 YSLEER. Trimming pared 1 base from V and 6 bases from J, leaving 10 bases between. This CDR3 has 14 residues. Written as DNA, the CDR3 is TGCGCCAGCAGCCAAGGTACAGCAACCAATGAGCAGTTCTTC. Its protein product is CASSQGTATNEQFF.

CDR3 residues: CASSLAGLTDTQYF. DNA of the CDR3: TGCGCCAGCAGCTTAGCGGGGCTCACAGATACGCAGTATTTT. V is TRBV5-1 and J is TRBJ2-3, with 7 bases matching TRBD2. Germline CDR1 is SGHRS and CDR2 is YFSETQ. The CDR3 spans 14 residues. V shed 2 bases, J shed 2 bases, and the junction held 2 bases outside the gene matches.

The rearrangement uses TRBV5-1 and TRBJ2-2; 8 bases match TRBD2. The CDR3 loop spans 17 amino acids. Trimming at V came to 4 bases and at J to 4 bases, leaving 12 bases not matched to a gene. Germline values: CDR1 SGHRS, CDR2 YFSETQ. The CDR3, as DNA: TGCGCCAGCAGCCCGGGGTCGGCGGGAGGAGGCACCGGGGAGCTGTTTTTT. Residues: CASSPGSAGGGTGELFF.

This clone was recorded once. The chain recombines TRBV28 with TRBJ2-7, with 8 bases that match TRBD2. In germline, CDR1 is MDHEN, CDR2 SYDVKM. J was trimmed by 2 bases and V by 5 bases; bases with no gene match: 8. The CDR3 extends over 15 amino acids. CDR3 protein: CASSESGRLAYEQYF. CDR3 nucleotides: TGTGCCAGCAGTGAAAGCGGGAGATTAGCCTACGAGCAGTACTTC.

CDR3 protein: CASKDSLSYNEQFF. CDR3 DNA: TGCGCCAGCAAGGACAGCCTCTCCTACAATGAGCAGTTCTTC. The chain recombines TRBV5-1 with TRBJ2-1; tentatively, D is TRBD1 (6 bases). Trimming removed 6 bases from V and 0 bases from J, with 10 bases in between. Germline V gene sequence: CDR1 SGHRS, CDR2 YFSETQ. The CDR3 contains 14 residues.

The chain employs TRBV7-3 and TRBJ2-2, with TRBD2 identical over 10 bases. The ends lost 4 bases at V and 5 bases at J; junction bases unmatched: 7. From germline, CDR1 is SGHTA and CDR2 FQGTGA. This CDR3 region has 16 residues. This chain's CDR3 is CASSSPAGGPTGELFF. In DNA, the CDR3 is TGTGCCAGCAGCTCCCCAGCGGGGGGGCCGACCGGGGAGCTGTTTTTT.

This sequence joins TRBV7-9 and TRBJ1-2, with D perhaps TRBD1 (5 bases). Trimming cost V 6 bases and J 3 bases, with 11 bases left between them. CDR1 SEHNR and CDR2 FQNEAQ come from the germline V gene (reference sequence). The CDR3 contains 13 residues. The CDR3 DNA follows: TGTGCCAGCAGTTCAGACAGTTACTATGGCTACACCTTC. Its protein is CASSSDSYYGYTF.

The CDR3, as DNA: TGTGCCAGCAGTTTGGGACAGTCGTATGAAAAACTGTTTTTT. Translation gives CASSLGQSYEKLFF. This chain connects TRBV6-6 to TRBJ1-4, with TRBD1 matching 7 bases. CDR3 length: 14 amino acids. The V and J ends lost 4 bases and 6 bases, in that order; junction bases with no gene match: 5. In germline, CDR1 is MNHNY, CDR2 SVGAGI (reference sequence).

The genes are TRBV7-3 and TRBJ2-3; TRBD2 might be the D (6 bases). The CDR3 has 14 amino acids. Germline CDR1 and CDR2: SGHTA and FQGTGA. The V end was cut by 5 bases, the J end by 4 bases, with 13 bases between. The CDR3 spells CASSPGGGADTQYF. The CDR3 nucleotides read TGTGCCAGCAGCCCCGGAGGCGGGGCAGATACGCAGTATTTT.

The sample holds one count of this clone. V gene TRBV7-2 combines with J gene TRBJ2-7; D is perhaps TRBD1 (6 bases). The germline V gene encodes CDR1 SGHTA and CDR2 FQGNSA. This CDR3 has 14 amino acids. Trimming removed 2 bases at V and 0 bases at J, with 8 bases between. The CDR3 DNA sequence: TGTGCCAGCAGCTTACGACAGGACTCCTACGAGCAGTACTTC. Its translation is CASSLRQDSYEQYF.

The chain combines TRBV2 with TRBJ2-2; the D gene is possibly TRBD1 (5 bases). V was cut by 5 bases and J by 6 bases, with 10 bases left in between. This CDR3 spans 13 amino acids. Germline V gene lookup returns CDR1 SNHLY and CDR2 FYNNEI. CDR3: CASSSKGSGELFF. The CDR3 DNA sequence: TGTGCCAGCAGTAGCAAGGGGTCCGGGGAGCTGTTTTTT.

V usage is TRBV7-9 and J usage is TRBJ1-6, with 8 bases identical to TRBD1. CDR3 size: 14 residues. With 0 bases clipped from V and 13 bases from J, the junction kept 5 bases outside the gene matches. Germline V lookup: CDR1 SEHNR, CDR2 FQNEAQ (reference sequence). CDR3 nucleotide sequence: TGTGCCAGCAGCTTAGCCCCGGACAGGGCGCCCCTCCACTTT. Protein product: CASSLAPDRAPLHF. The full variable domain, with the rest looked up from reference TRBV7-9 and TRBJ1-6, is DTGVSQNPRHKITKRGQNVTFRCDPISEHNRLYWYRQTLGQGPEFLTYFQNEAQLEKSRLLSDRFSAERPKGSFSTLEIQRTEQGDSAMYLCASSLAPDRAPLHFGNGTRLTVT.

This clone was seen just once. The chain joins TRBV6-1 to TRBJ2-1, with a tentative D call TRBD1 (6 bases). Deletions cut 2 bases from V and 16 bases from J, with 18 bases between. The CDR3 sequence is 13 residues long. The germline gives CDR1 MNHNS, CDR2 SASEGT. The CDR3 protein is CASSESSVGGYFF. CDR3 DNA sequence: TGTGCCAGCAGTGAATCCTCGGTTGGGGGCTACTTCTTC.

This chain connects TRBV19 to TRBJ2-2, with 7 bases fitting TRBD1. Germline CDR1 reads LNHDA; CDR2 reads SQIVND (reference sequence). J gave up 4 bases and V 6 bases, and 5 bases lay outside the gene matches. The CDR3 covers 14 residues. This CDR3 is CASRTGTVTGELFF. The CDR3 nucleotides read TGTGCCAGTAGGACAGGGACCGTCACCGGGGAGCTGTTTTTT.

This chain links TRBV7-3 with TRBJ2-5; the D gene is possibly TRBD2 (5 bases). Trimming removed 2 bases at V and 5 bases at J, with 9 bases between. The CDR3 spans 13 residues. The germline V gene encodes CDR1 SGHTA and CDR2 FQGTGA. CDR3: CASSLGLLETQYF. As DNA, the CDR3 is TGTGCCAGCAGCTTAGGACTGCTTGAGACCCAGTACTTC.

The chain uses TRBV4-1 and TRBJ1-6; no clear D gene. Trimming stripped 0 bases from V and 10 bases from J, with 16 bases between. The CDR3 length is 16 residues. CDR1 is MGHRA, CDR2 YSYEKL, per germline. In nucleotides, the CDR3 is TGCGCCAGCAGCCAAGATCGGGAGTCAGGCAGATCACCCCTCCACTTT. It specifies CASSQDRESGRSPLHF.